These T cell receptor beta chains were read from a single sample in a study of cytomegalovirus exposure and HLA in healthy donors. The data were produced by immunoSEQ multiplex PCR, yet TCRdb's version contains in-frame clones alone and is incomplete. The table records 150,000 to 180,000 clones, 65% to 85% of them present only once. The material sequenced was PBMCs. The receptor source for this set is a woman aged 40-49 years in good health and CMV-seropositive. CDR3s include the opening cysteine and the closing phenylalanine or tryptophan. A D gene is named only where the DNA matches it firmly. Size is stated for part of the rows, as once, few or many counts, or as a class when the clone is expanded.

size,D,length,J,V,DNA,CDR3
-,-,15,TRBJ1-5,TRBV9,TGTGCCAGCAGCGCAGTCTCAGGGATCAATCAGCCCCAGCATTTT,CASSAVSGINQPQHF
-,-,15,TRBJ2-2,TRBV12-5,TGTGCTAGTGGTTTGCTCCGGAGGGGAGCCGGGGAGCTGTTTTTT,CASGLLRRGAGELFF
-,-,13,TRBJ2-1,TRBV10-3,TGTGCCATCAGTGAGTCCCGGGACTTTTCACAGTTCTTC,CAISESRDFSQFF
-,TRBD1,14,TRBJ1-2,TRBV4-2,TGTGCCAGCAGCCCCCCGGGACAGTTGGTTGGCTACACCTTC,CASSPPGQLVGYTF
once,-,15,TRBJ2-7,TRBV19,TGTGCCAGTAGTATCAGCGGAATTCTCGGGTACGAGCAGTACTTC,CASSISGILGYEQYF
-,TRBD2,15,TRBJ2-2,TRBV5-1,TGCGCCAGCAGCCCAACTAGCGGGAACACCGGGGAGCTGTTTTTT,CASSPTSGNTGELFF
-,TRBD1,15,TRBJ1-2,TRBV6-5,TGTGCCAGCAGTAGGACAGGGACGCTTGTATGGGGCTACACCTTC,CASSRTGTLVWGYTF
-,-,17,TRBJ2-4,TRBV5-6,TGTGCCAGCAGCTTGGATGGAAGCGGTGTAGCCAAAAACATTCAGTACTTC,CASSLDGSGVAKNIQYF
-,-,13,TRBJ2-1,TRBV15,TGTGCCACCAGCAGACACACCGACGGGGAGCAGTTCTTC,CATSRHTDGEQFF
-,TRBD2,15,TRBJ2-1,TRBV29-1,TGCAGCGTCGATCTACTAGCGGGAGTATCCAATGAGCAGTTCTTC,CSVDLLAGVSNEQFF
-,-,14,TRBJ2-7,TRBV30,TGTGCCTCCTCACGGGACTCTACCTTCTACGAGCAGTACTTC,CASSRDSTFYEQYF
-,TRBD1,18,TRBJ1-5,TRBV28,TGTGCCAGCAGTCTTCCCGGACAGGGGGCCTATAGCAATCAGCCCCAGCATTTT,CASSLPGQGAYSNQPQHF
once,-,16,TRBJ1-6,TRBV2,TGTGCCACCCCCATCGGGCCGGGGATGACGGGTTCACCCCTCCACTTT,CATPIGPGMTGSPLHF
-,-,15,TRBJ2-7,TRBV5-1,TGCGCCAGCAGCCCAGGGGGCGGGGGATCCGGCGAGCAGTACTTC,CASSPGGGGSGEQYF
-,-,15,TRBJ2-5,TRBV27,TGTGCCAGCAACTTATACAGGGATTCTGTAGAGACCCAGTACTTC,CASNLYRDSVETQYF
-,TRBD2,16,TRBJ2-7,TRBV7-6,TGTGCCAGCAGCCCCACCCAGTTAGCGGGATACAACGAGCAGTACTTC,CASSPTQLAGYNEQYF
once,TRBD1,16,TRBJ2-6,TRBV19,TGTGCCTGTCAGCAGGGGGCTAGCGCTGGGGCCAACGTCCTGACTTTC,CACQQGASAGANVLTF
few,TRBD1,13,TRBJ2-1,TRBV19,TGTGCCAGTTCCGGGACAGGGGGCCGAGAGCAGTTCTTC,CASSGTGGREQFF
-,TRBD1,15,TRBJ1-1,TRBV19,TGTGCCAGTAGTCCCCAGGACAGGAAAAACACTGAAGCTTTCTTT,CASSPQDRKNTEAFF
-,TRBD1,15,TRBJ1-5,TRBV30,TGTGCCTGGGACGACAGGGCGCTGGGCAATCAGCCCCAGCATTTT,CAWDDRALGNQPQHF
-,TRBD1,14,TRBJ1-5,TRBV4-1,TGCGCCAGCAGCCAAGAGACAGGGTGGGAGCCCCAGCATTTT,CASSQETGWEPQHF
-,TRBD1,15,TRBJ1-1,TRBV7-9,TGTGCCAGCAGCATACCATGGACAGGGAGCACTGAAGCTTTCTTT,CASSIPWTGSTEAFF
-,-,13,TRBJ2-1,TRBV7-8,TGTGCCAGCAGCTCAGACAGCCTCAATGAGCAGTTCTTC,CASSSDSLNEQFF
-,-,12,TRBJ1-2,TRBV7-9,TGTGCCACTCCACAGGGACCCAATGGCTACACCTTC,CATPQGPNGYTF
few,-,15,TRBJ2-3,TRBV11-3,TGTGCCAGCAGCTTAGACGTCCCGGGCACAGATACGCAGTATTTT,CASSLDVPGTDTQYF
-,-,19,TRBJ2-6,TRBV15,TGTGCCACCAGCAGGAAGAGGGTCGAGGGACACTCTGGGGCCAACGTCCTGACTTTC,CATSRKRVEGHSGANVLTF
-,TRBD1,13,TRBJ2-7,TRBV27,TGTGCCAGCAGTTTAGGGACAGCCTACGAGCAGTACTTC,CASSLGTAYEQYF
-,-,17,TRBJ1-3,TRBV4-1,TGCGCCAGCAGCCAAGATACGGTTTTCATTGCCGGAAACACCATATATTTT,CASSQDTVFIAGNTIYF
-,TRBD2,18,TRBJ2-1,TRBV5-6,TGTGCCAGCACCACGGGACTAGCGGGTCTCAGCTCCTACAATGAGCAGTTCTTC,CASTTGLAGLSSYNEQFF
-,TRBD1,12,TRBJ2-7,TRBV10-3,TGTGCCATCAGTGGACAGGGAGACGAGCAGTACTTC,CAISGQGDEQYF
-,TRBD1,15,TRBJ2-3,TRBV9,TGTGCCAGCAGCTTCCGGACAGGGGGTGGGGATACGCAGTATTTT,CASSFRTGGGDTQYF
-,TRBD2,18,TRBJ2-7,TRBV5-1,TGCGCCAGCAGCTTGAGGAGCGGGAGGTCTCTCCTTGGGCGCGGGCAGTACTTC,CASSLRSGRSLLGRGQYF
-,-,15,TRBJ1-1,TRBV28,TGTGCCAGCAGTTTATCGCCCATGAGGGAGACTGAAGCTTTCTTT,CASSLSPMRETEAFF
once,TRBD2,16,TRBJ2-3,TRBV5-4,TGTGCCAGCAGCTATCGACTAGCGGAAATCACAGATACGCAGTATTTT,CASSYRLAEITDTQYF
-,-,16,TRBJ2-1,TRBV27,TGTGCCAGCAGCCGCGATAGGCTAGCCCCTTACAATGAGCAGTTCTTC,CASSRDRLAPYNEQFF
-,-,12,TRBJ1-1,TRBV28,TGTGCCAGCAGTTCCGGGTCTTCCGGGGTTTTCTTT,CASSSGSSGVFF
-,TRBD1,14,TRBJ1-2,TRBV29-1,TGCAGCGTTGGCAGGGGGACCCCTAACTATGGCTACACCTTC,CSVGRGTPNYGYTF
few,TRBD1,16,TRBJ2-7,TRBV19,TGTGCCAGTAGTACCCCCCCTTGGGACAGGAACGGCGAGCAGTACTTC,CASSTPPWDRNGEQYF
-,-,14,TRBJ2-1,TRBV9,TGTGCCAGCAGCGTAGGTGCAGGCAAAGGTCACGAGTTCTTC,CASSVGAGKGHEFF
-,-,17,TRBJ2-7,TRBV29-1,TGCAGCGTTGAAGATAGGGCAGGGGCCTATCTTACCTACGAGCAGTACTTC,CSVEDRAGAYLTYEQYF
-,TRBD1,16,TRBJ1-4,TRBV27,TGTGCCAGCAGTACCCTGGGACAGGCGAGAAATGAAAAACTGTTTTTT,CASSTLGQARNEKLFF
-,-,14,TRBJ2-7,TRBV9,TGTGCCAGCAGCGTAGGAGGGATTTTAGAGGAGCAGTACTTC,CASSVGGILEEQYF
-,TRBD2,13,TRBJ2-2,TRBV2,TGTGCCAGCAGTAGCGGGAGAACCGGGGAGCTGTTTTTT,CASSSGRTGELFF
-,TRBD1,12,TRBJ1-2,TRBV25-1,TGTGCCACTTCGACAGGGAGCTATGGCTACACCTTC,CATSTGSYGYTF
-,-,13,TRBJ1-5,TRBV19,TGTGCCAGTACCAAGCGGGGGGTTCAGCCCCAGCATTTT,CASTKRGVQPQHF
-,TRBD1,13,TRBJ1-2,TRBV7-6,TGTGCCAGCAGCCCCCGACAGGGGAGCGGCTACACCTTC,CASSPRQGSGYTF
few,-,16,TRBJ2-1,TRBV28,TGTGCCAGCAGTTTAACCCGTCCGGGTAGGAGGAATGAGCAGTTCTTC,CASSLTRPGRRNEQFF